Listed below are T cell receptor beta chains from one sample, sequenced in a study of CD8 T cells in ankylosing spondylitis. TCRdb recomputed calls from the 5' RACE reads with MiXCR, one row per CDR3 protein. The sample includes hundreds of thousands of distinct CDR3 sequences, about 11% of them seen just once. The material sequenced was blood, either unsorted or a sorted T cell fraction (not recorded which). All receptors come from a male donor with ankylosing spondylitis. Both conserved end residues are part of each CDR3. The D gene is left open where the match is weak. For some rows the clone size is stated as once, few or many, or as a class when expanded; others skip it.

TGTGCCAGCGGCCAGGACCGTAGCAATCAGCCCCAGCATTTT	CASGQDRSNQPQHF	.	few	TRBV12-3/TRBV12-4	14	TRBJ1-5
TGTGCCACCAGCGGGAGCGGGGGGGCCAGGGAGACCCAGTACTTC	CATSGSGGARETQYF	TRBD2	many	TRBV24-1	15	TRBJ2-5
.	CASILAVRYNEQFF	.	.	TRBV5-6	14	TRBJ2-1
TGCGCCAGCAGCTTGGTCGGCAGGATATACAATGAGCAGTTCTTC	CASSLVGRIYNEQFF	.	few	TRBV5-1	15	TRBJ2-1
TGCGCCAGCAGCTTGGGTTTGCAGCCTAGCACAGATACGCAGTATTTT	CASSLGLQPSTDTQYF	.	few	TRBV5-1	16	TRBJ2-3
TGTGCCAGCAGCGCCGGACCCTCCTACACCTTC	CASSAGPSYTF	.	.	TRBV28	11	TRBJ1-2
TGCAGCGTTAGCCACACGAACACCGGGGAGCTGTTTTTT	CSVSHTNTGELFF	.	few	TRBV29-1	13	TRBJ2-2
TGTGCCAGCAGCTTCTCGACTAGCGGAACCCTCGATGAGCAGTTCTTC	CASSFSTSGTLDEQFF	TRBD2	.	TRBV7-2	16	TRBJ2-1
TGTGCCAGCAGCCGTCGGGGTAGCACAGATACGCAGTATTTT	CASSRRGSTDTQYF	.	many	TRBV7-2	14	TRBJ2-3
TGTGCCAGTAGTATCGGAGGGACTAATGAAAAACTGTTTTTT	CASSIGGTNEKLFF	.	.	TRBV19	14	TRBJ1-4
TGTGCCAGCAATCTAGCGGGAGTTCCGTACAATGAGCAGTTCTTC	CASNLAGVPYNEQFF	TRBD2	.	TRBV27	15	TRBJ2-1
TGCGCCAGCAGCTTCAATAATCAGGGCGCCTACGAGCAGTACTTC	CASSFNNQGAYEQYF	.	.	TRBV5-1	15	TRBJ2-7
TGCAGTGCTAGAGATGGTGGGAGGGCGAACACTGAAGCTTTCTTT	CSARDGGRANTEAFF	.	.	TRBV20-1	15	TRBJ1-1
TGCAGCGCTGGAGTTGGCGATGAGCAGTTCTTC	CSAGVGDEQFF	.	.	TRBV29-1	11	TRBJ2-1
TGTGCCAGCAGTCCGTTCGCGGTGGGGGAGACCCAGTACTTC	CASSPFAVGETQYF	.	few	TRBV12-3/TRBV12-4	14	TRBJ2-5
TGTGCCAGCTCACTCCACCCCCCGGGAGAAAATCAGCCCCAGCATTTT	CASSLHPPGENQPQHF	.	few	TRBV18	16	TRBJ1-5
TGCAGCGTTGCTGGGCTAGCGGATTCCTACGAGCAGTACTTC	CSVAGLADSYEQYF	TRBD2	many	TRBV29-1	14	TRBJ2-7
TGTGCCAGCAGCAAGCGACAGTTCTTTGGCGCCGGGGAGCTGTTTTTT	CASSKRQFFGAGELFF	.	few	TRBV12-3/TRBV12-4	16	TRBJ2-2
TGTGCCAGCTGGGGGAATACAGGGGCGACTGGAAACACCATATATTTT	CASWGNTGATGNTIYF	TRBD1	many	TRBV6-1	16	TRBJ1-3
TGTGCCAGCAGGTCGTCAGGGGGCAATCAGCCCCAGCATTTT	CASRSSGGNQPQHF	.	.	TRBV27	14	TRBJ1-5
TGCGCCAGCAGCTTAGAGGGCACAACCTATAATTCACCCCTCCACTTT	CASSLEGTTYNSPLHF	.	.	TRBV5-1	16	TRBJ1-6
TGTGCCAGCAGTCTTTCTCGGACAGGGAGAAGCACAGATACGCAGTATTTT	CASSLSRTGRSTDTQYF	TRBD1	many	TRBV7-9	17	TRBJ2-3
TGTGCCAGCAGTTCCGGGGGATCTAACTATGGCTACACCTTC	CASSSGGSNYGYTF	.	.	TRBV28	14	TRBJ1-2
TGTGCCAGCAGCTGGAACAGGGGGCCCTACGAGCAGTACTTC	CASSWNRGPYEQYF	TRBD1	many	TRBV7-8	14	TRBJ2-7
TGTGCCAGCAGCCAAACACAGCAGGGAGAGCAGTACTTC	CASSQTQQGEQYF	.	.	TRBV3-1	13	TRBJ2-7
TGCGCCAGCAGCTTGAGGGCAGGGGATTACTACGAGCAGTACTTC	CASSLRAGDYYEQYF	.	few	TRBV5-1	15	TRBJ2-7
TGTGCCAGCAGCTTAGAATGGGGACAGGGGGCTTCTGAAGCTTTCTTT	CASSLEWGQGASEAFF	TRBD1	.	TRBV11-3	16	TRBJ1-1
TGCAGTGCTAGACCTAGCAGCCAAGAGACCCAGTACTTC	CSARPSSQETQYF	.	.	TRBV20-1	13	TRBJ2-5
TGTGCCAGCAGCGACCCAGGGGGGGAGAAAACCTTC	CASSDPGGEKTF	TRBD1	few	TRBV7-3	12	TRBJ1-2
TGTGCCAGCAGTTATCCCCCAAACACCGGGGAGCTGTTTTTT	CASSYPPNTGELFF	.	.	TRBV6-2/TRBV6-3	14	TRBJ2-2
TGTGCCAGCAGCCAAGCGGGAGAGACCCAGTACTTC	CASSQAGETQYF	.	many	TRBV4-2	12	TRBJ2-5
TGTGCCAGCGTAGGGGAAATCACCTATAATTCACCCCTCCACTTT	CASVGEITYNSPLHF	.	many	TRBV7-2	15	TRBJ1-6
TGCAGTGCTATCACAGGGGCTTATGAAAAACTGTTTTTT	CSAITGAYEKLFF	TRBD1	few	TRBV20-1	13	TRBJ1-4
TGTGCCAGCAGTTATGATGGGGGGCCGAGGCCCCAGCATTTT	CASSYDGGPRPQHF	.	.	TRBV6-2/TRBV6-3	14	TRBJ1-5
TGTGCCAGCAGCTTTCGCACTAGCGGAAGCTCCTACAATGAGCAGTTCTTC	CASSFRTSGSSYNEQFF	TRBD2	.	TRBV7-2	17	TRBJ2-1
TGTGCCAGCAGCTTTATTTGGGGGATCACAGATACGCAGTATTTT	CASSFIWGITDTQYF	.	.	TRBV7-9	15	TRBJ2-3
TGTGCCAGCAGTCGGGACCTGACGAATTCACCCCTCCACTTT	CASSRDLTNSPLHF	.	.	TRBV12-3/TRBV12-4	14	TRBJ1-6
TGTGCCAGCAGTTTATCCCGGGACAGGAATGAAAAACTGTTTTTT	CASSLSRDRNEKLFF	TRBD1	.	TRBV12-3/TRBV12-4	15	TRBJ1-4
TGTGCCAGCAGTGACCCGGGTTATGGCTACACCTTC	CASSDPGYGYTF	.	few	TRBV6-1	12	TRBJ1-2
TGTGCCAGCAGTTTACCCGTCTCTTTCAATCAGCCCCAGCATTTT	CASSLPVSFNQPQHF	.	.	TRBV12-3/TRBV12-4	15	TRBJ1-5
TGTGCCAGCAGCCGGGACAGGGAGACTGAAGCTTTCTTT	CASSRDRETEAFF	TRBD1	many	TRBV7-3	13	TRBJ1-1
TGTGCCTGGAGTGGACGGTTGCTGGGTGGCTACACCTTC	CAWSGRLLGGYTF	.	few	TRBV30	13	TRBJ1-2
TGTGCCTGGAGTACCAATGGGGGGGTGGAGACCCAGTACTTC	CAWSTNGGVETQYF	TRBD2	few	TRBV30	14	TRBJ2-5
TGCGCCAGCACAACGACAGGGGGAAACACCGGGGAGCTGTTTTTT	CASTTTGGNTGELFF	TRBD1	few	TRBV5-1	15	TRBJ2-2
TGCGCCAGCAGCCGTGGGCCCTTAGAGACCCAGTACTTC	CASSRGPLETQYF	.	many	TRBV4-3	13	TRBJ2-5
TGTGCCTGGAGTGTAGGGGGGACTGATTCCTACGAGCAGTACTTC	CAWSVGGTDSYEQYF	.	few	TRBV30	15	TRBJ2-7
TGTGCCAGCAGCACGACAGGCCATCAGCCCCAGCATTTT	CASSTTGHQPQHF	.	few	TRBV9	13	TRBJ1-5
TGTGCCAGCAGCTTAAACAGGGGGCGCGGCATTCAGTACTTC	CASSLNRGRGIQYF	TRBD1	.	TRBV7-2	14	TRBJ2-4
TGCAGTGCAGGGGGTCGGGGCAATCAGCCCCAGCATTTT	CSAGGRGNQPQHF	.	few	TRBV20-1	13	TRBJ1-5
TGCGCCAGCAGCTTGGAAGTGGCGAGGAACGAGCAGTACTTC	CASSLEVARNEQYF	.	.	TRBV5-1	14	TRBJ2-7
TGTGCCAGCACCACCGCCAGAGGGCGCCGATGGTTCTTC	CASTTARGRRWFF	.	few	TRBV7-2	13	TRBJ2-1
TGTGCCAGCAGTTTAGGTCCGGAGGGGATAGCTTTCTTT	CASSLGPEGIAFF	.	many	TRBV12-3/TRBV12-4	13	TRBJ1-1
TGCAGTGCTAGGCCTCGGACAGGGATTGAGACCCAGTACTTC	CSARPRTGIETQYF	TRBD1	.	TRBV20-1	14	TRBJ2-5
TGCAGCGTTGCAGGGGTCTTCTCCTACGAGCAGTACTTC	CSVAGVFSYEQYF	.	many	TRBV29-1	13	TRBJ2-7
TGTGCCAGCAGCCACGTCGAGGGCACTGAAGCTTTCTTT	CASSHVEGTEAFF	.	few	TRBV5-6	13	TRBJ1-1